This paragraph covers one T cell receptor beta chain sequence. The antigen remains unidentified. This sample stems from a study of CD4+ T cells in melanoma. With 1 base removed from V and 16 bases from J, the gap between germline ends came to 13 bases. This CDR3 spans 12 amino acids. Germline V gene data show CDR1 as SEHNR and CDR2 as FQNEAQ (reference sequence). TCRdb keeps only in-frame clones here, not all; method: immunoSEQ multiplex PCR. The sample gives around 10,000 clones, over 60% of which show up once; 24% is in the top ten. General study results and limits: A reported correlation linked neoantigen-specific CD4+ T cells to CD8+, macrophage and B cell function. Reportedly, melanoma neoantigen-specific CD4+ T cells showed varied differentiation states.

The chain employs TRBV7-9 and TRBJ2-2, with D tentatively TRBD1 or TRBD2 (5 bases each). This clonotype originated in a human donor with melanoma. The specimen sequenced was tumor tissue. The CDR3 sequence is CASSLGEGLQFF. Here the CDR3 DNA reads TGTGCCAGCAGCTTAGGCGAGGGGTTACAGTTTTTT.